The following is a T cell receptor (beta chain) sequence with its context. Its antigen remains unidentified. The time point was: persistent/refractory GD, antithyroid drugs over 5 years with positive TRAb. PBMC-derived RNA was used for the TCR library. This CDR3 spans 14 amino acids. With 3 bases clipped from V and 2 bases from J, the junction kept 2 bases outside the gene matches. CDR1 is SGDLS and CDR2 is YYNGEE in the germline V gene. These data originate in a study of regulatory T cells in long-lasting Graves disease. Overall study results and limits: TCR diversity was lower in persistent than newly diagnosed Graves' disease.

Sequencing libraries for TCR beta were prepared with iRepertoire HTBI primers and Arm-PCR of CDR3 regions. In the original analysis: The study identified 62 TRBV and 13 to 15 TRBJ segments across samples. TCRdb used MiXCR to reprocess the multiplex PCR reads, holding one entry per CDR3 protein. These V and J calls derive from TCRdb rather than the authors' analysis. The sample consists of around 500,000 distinct CDR3 sequences, more than 20% of them appearing once. The TCR sequence derives from a female donor with Graves disease. The rearrangement uses TRBV9 and TRBJ2-4, with TRBD1 identical over 7 bases. The input for sequencing was peripheral blood mononuclear cells (PBMCs), taken when the disease was refractory, from a patient treated with antithyroid drugs. In nucleotides, the CDR3 is TGTGCCAGCAGCGCACAGGGGACCAAAAACATTCAGTACTTC. Encoded protein: CASSAQGTKNIQYF.